This T cell receptor beta chain was identified in a study of blood T cells in healthy people across ages. General observations from the study: In older individuals, TCR beta diversity per million T cells was lower, falling roughly linearly with age.

Aged roughly 6 to 100, donors were systemically healthy Caucasians from Russia. The CDR3 extends over 15 amino acids. The trim removed 3 bases at V and 5 bases at J, leaving 4 bases unmatched. The germline CDR1 and CDR2 sequences are SSHAT and FNYEAQ (reference sequence). As regards this clonotype: Its antigen is not identified.

It was with a sample-barcoded 5' primer and a J-beta primer mix that a second PCR of about 7 to 12 cycles was run. The template-switch adaptor, which had 12 random nucleotides, put a tag on each cDNA molecule. Via MiXCR, TCRdb re-called the 5' RACE reads, giving one row per CDR3 protein. The sample contains about 1.4 million distinct CDR3 sequences, around 55% of which appear only once. The chain combines TRBV7-7 with TRBJ2-5, with 12 nucleotides matching TRBD2. Specimen: blood. This receptor was obtained from a man between 18 and 29 years old in good health. The CDR3 DNA sequence: TGTGCCAGCAGCTTGACTAGCGGGAGTATTGAGACCCAGTACTTC. This translates into CASSLTSGSIETQYF.